The entry that follows covers one T cell receptor (beta chain) sequence. Its antigen remains unknown. This specimen comes from a study of CXCR3-negative and CXCR3-positive naive CD8 T cells. Points from the study as a whole: More hydrophobic TRB CDR3s were found in CXCR3-positive naive cells than in CXCR3-negative naive cells. The naive subsets expressed comparable surface CD5, and the authors inferred TCR strength from TRB CDR3 properties. For memory CD8+ cells diversity was much lower, but both naive subsets had comparably high diversity.

UMI-labeled TRB cDNA libraries were prepared by 5' RACE. TCRdb re-analyzed the 5' RACE reads; it lists each CDR3 protein once, without DNA. This repertoire includes some 150,000 distinct CDR3 sequences. Every subset of CD8+ T cells was sorted in triplicate at hundreds of thousands of cells each. There are 16 residues in the CDR3. The germline V gene encodes CDR1 SEHNR and CDR2 FQNEAQ (reference sequence). The clonotype comes from a human donor in good health. Some clones in this sample may be carry-over from other donors' samples. This chain joins TRBV7-9 and TRBJ2-1; as DNA is missing, the TRBD2 call by TCRdb cannot be tested. The sample was naive CXCR3+ CD8+ T cells from blood. Documented subset: CD45RO-CCR7+CD27+CD95- naive CD8+ T cells expressing CXCR3 (TNR3+). The CDR3 loop is CASSLGAGELVYEQFF. The complete variable domain, with remaining parts taken from reference TRBV7-9 and TRBJ2-1, reads DTGVSQNPRHKITKRGQNVTFRCDPISEHNRLYWYRQTLGQGPEFLTYFQNEAQLEKSRLLSDRFSAERPKGSFSTLEIQRTEQGDSAMYLCASSLGAGELVYEQFFGPGTRLTVL.